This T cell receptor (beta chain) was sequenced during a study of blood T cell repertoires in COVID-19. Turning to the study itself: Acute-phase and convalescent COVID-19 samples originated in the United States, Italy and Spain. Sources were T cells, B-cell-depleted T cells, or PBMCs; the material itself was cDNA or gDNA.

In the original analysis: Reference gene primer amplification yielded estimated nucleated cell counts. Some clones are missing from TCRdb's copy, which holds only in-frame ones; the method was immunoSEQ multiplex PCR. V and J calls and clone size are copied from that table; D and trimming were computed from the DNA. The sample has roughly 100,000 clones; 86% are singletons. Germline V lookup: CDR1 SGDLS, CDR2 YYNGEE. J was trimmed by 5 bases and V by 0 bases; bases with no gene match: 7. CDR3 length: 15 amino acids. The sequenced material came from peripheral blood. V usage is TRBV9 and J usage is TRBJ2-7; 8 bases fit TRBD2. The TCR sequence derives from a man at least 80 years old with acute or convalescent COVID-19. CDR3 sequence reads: CASSVEVSGSHEQYF. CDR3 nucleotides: TGTGCCAGCAGCGTAGAGGTCAGCGGGAGTCACGAGCAGTACTTC.